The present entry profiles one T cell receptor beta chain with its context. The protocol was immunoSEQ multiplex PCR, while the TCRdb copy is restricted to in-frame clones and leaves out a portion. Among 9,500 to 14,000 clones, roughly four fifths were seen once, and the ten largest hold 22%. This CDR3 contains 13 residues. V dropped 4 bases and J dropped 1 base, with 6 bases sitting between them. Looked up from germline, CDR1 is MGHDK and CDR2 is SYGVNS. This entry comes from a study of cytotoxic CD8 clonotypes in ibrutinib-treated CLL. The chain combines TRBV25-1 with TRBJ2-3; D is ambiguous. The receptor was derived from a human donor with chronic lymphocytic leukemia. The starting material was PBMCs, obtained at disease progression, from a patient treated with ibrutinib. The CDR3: CASSGLGTDTQYF. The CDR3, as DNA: TGTGCCAGCAGTGGGCTCGGCACAGATACGCAGTATTTT.